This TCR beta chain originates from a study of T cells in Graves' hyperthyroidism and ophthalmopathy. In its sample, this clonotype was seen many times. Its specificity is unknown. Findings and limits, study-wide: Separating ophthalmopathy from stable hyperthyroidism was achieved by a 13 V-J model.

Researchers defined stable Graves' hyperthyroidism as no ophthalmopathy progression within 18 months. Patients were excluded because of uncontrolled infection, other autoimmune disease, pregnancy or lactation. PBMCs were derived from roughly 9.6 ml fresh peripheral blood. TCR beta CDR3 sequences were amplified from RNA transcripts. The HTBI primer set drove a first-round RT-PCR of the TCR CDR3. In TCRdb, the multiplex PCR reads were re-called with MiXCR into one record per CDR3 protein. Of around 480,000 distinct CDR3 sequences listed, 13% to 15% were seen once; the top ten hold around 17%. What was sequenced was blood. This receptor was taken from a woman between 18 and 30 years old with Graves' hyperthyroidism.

CDR3 DNA sequence: TGTGCCAGCACCCGGGGGAGTATACGCTCTGGAAACACCATATATTTT. It translates to CASTRGSIRSGNTIYF. This rearrangement joins TRBV3-1 to TRBJ1-3; perhaps TRBD1 as D (5 bases). Germline assignment: CDR1 LGHDT and CDR2 YNNKEL (reference sequence). V lost 7 bases, J lost 0 bases, and 16 bases lay in between. The length of the CDR3 is 16 residues.